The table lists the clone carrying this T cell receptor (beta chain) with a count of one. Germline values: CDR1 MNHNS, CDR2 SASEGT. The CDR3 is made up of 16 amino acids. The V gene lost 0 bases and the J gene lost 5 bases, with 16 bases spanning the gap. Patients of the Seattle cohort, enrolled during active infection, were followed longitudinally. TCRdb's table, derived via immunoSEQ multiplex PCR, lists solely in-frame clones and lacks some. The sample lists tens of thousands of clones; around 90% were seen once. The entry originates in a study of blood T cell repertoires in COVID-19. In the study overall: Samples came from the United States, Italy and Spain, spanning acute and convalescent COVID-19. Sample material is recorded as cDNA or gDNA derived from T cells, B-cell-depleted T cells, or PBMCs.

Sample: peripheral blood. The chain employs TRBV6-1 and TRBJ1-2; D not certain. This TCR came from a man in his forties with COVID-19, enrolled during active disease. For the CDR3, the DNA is TGTGCCAGCAGTGAAGCGCTGTATAGGGCGGGGTATGGCTACACCTTC. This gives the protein CASSEALYRAGYGYTF.